This note documents a single T cell receptor beta chain sequence. Its specific antigen is unknown. No much larger clonotype is one base removed from it; base qualities were not supplied. Flow cytometry had shown CD8+CD57+ cell expansion in the patients selected for sequencing. Every patient had severe acquired aplastic anemia, diagnosed using the International Study of Aplastic Anemia and Agranulocytosis and Camitta criteria. Patients had received no therapy at the time of blood sampling. In this study, sorted CD4+ and CD8+ T cells from the blood of healthy subjects and of severe aplastic anemia patients had their TCR repertoires deep-sequenced. In the USA, patient enrollment took place under clinicaltrials.gov protocols 00001620, 01623167, 00001397, 00071045, 00081523 and 00961064. Ficoll-Paque density gradient centrifugation was used to isolate peripheral blood mononuclear cells. Before DNA was extracted, CD4+ and CD8+ T cells were sorted using either FACS or magnetic beads.

Profiling of TCR beta VDJ combinations and CDR3 sequences used genomic DNA as the template. An Illumina HiSeq 2000 was the platform used for TCR repertoire sequencing. Regarding the original processing steps: Repertoire assessment relied on Simpson's diversity index, CDR3 size and DJ length profiles, and TRBV/TRBJ rearrangement plots. The most abundant DNA sequence in the deep sequencing data was defined as the immunodominant clone. CDR3 amino acid sequences were screened for sharing across subjects and were compared with published repertoires and the VDJdb database. TCRdb's own reprocessing of the public reads used fastp at Q25 and MiXCR and kept productive beta chains. CDR3 protein duplicates are merged, each entry listing the most common genes and DNA. The V and J calls were not made by the authors but by TCRdb's processing. In this sample the table shows about 180,000 distinct CDR3 sequences, around half of which occur a single time. The biggest ten clones account for around 1.8% of the sample.

This record comes from a study of CD8+CD57+ T cells in acquired aplastic anemia listed by TCRdb under 2018. At the level of the whole study: A mean of approximately 3 ug of DNA, ranging from about 0.2 to 27.4 ug, was extracted from sorted CD4+ and CD8+ cells. CD8+CD57+ expansion was defined as a frequency above the mean frequency observed in healthy subjects. Results and caveats for the whole study, not just this receptor: Although roughly 29 CD8+ CDR3 sequences were shared by patients and controls, these sequences appeared highly expressed in patients and within the immunodominant clones of patients. Patients and healthy controls showed no significant difference in CD8+ Simpson's diversity (P=0.060).

Its CDR3 holds 14 amino acids, cysteine through phenylalanine. The sequence is cut down to CDR3 DNA, 42 bases in frame from base 1. CDR1 and CDR2 are read off the germline V gene as MNHNS and SASEGT. At the junction V is shortened by 2 bases and J by 2 bases; bases outside the gene matches: 1. Here the chain combines TRBV6-1 and TRBJ2-7; 9 bases in the junction line up with TRBD1. The clonotype was recovered from a human donor with aplastic anemia. The source material was sorted CD4+, CD8+, or CD8+CD57+ T cells (not recorded which) from PBMCs. In nucleotides, the sequence is TGTGCCAGCAGTGAACGGGACAGGGCCTACGAGCAGTACTTC. It specifies CASSERDRAYEQYF.